A selection of T cell receptor beta chains follows, all from one sample in a study of patients and donors after allogeneic stem cell transplantation. TCRdb ran MiXCR on the RT-PCR reads and lists one entry per CDR3 protein. The sample contains around 90,000 distinct CDR3 sequences, around 48% of which appear only once. The sample comprised blood, either unsorted or a sorted T cell fraction (not recorded which). The receptors originated from a human donor who was either an allogeneic HSCT recipient or a stem cell or donor lymphocyte infusion donor (not recorded which). It is not recorded whose cells these are; they may come from a transplant donor. The CDR3 runs from the conserved cysteine through the conserved F or W. A D gene is named only where the DNA matches it firmly. Part of the rows lack a size; the others show once, few, many or a class for expanded clones.

v_call	j_call	clone_size	d_call	cdr3_aa	cdr3_nt
TRBV7-8	TRBJ1-2	few	-	CASRGQMNYGYTF	TGTGCCAGCAGAGGACAGATGAACTATGGCTACACCTTC
TRBV6-1	TRBJ2-3	once	-	CASRRTASTDTQYF	TGCGCCAGCAGGAGGACAGCTAGCACAGATACGCAGTATTTT
TRBV4-3	TRBJ1-2	-	-	CASSQEIGYNYGYTF	TGCGCCAGCAGCCAAGAAATAGGCTATAACTATGGCTACACCTTC
TRBV28	TRBJ1-5	-	-	CASSLAGEGNQPQHF	TGTGCCAGCAGTTTAGCAGGGGAGGGCAATCAGCCCCAGCATTTT
TRBV19	TRBJ1-2	-	TRBD1	CASSIGGQGRDGYTF	TGTGCCAGTAGTATTGGCGGACAGGGGAGAGATGGCTACACCTTC
TRBV6-5	TRBJ1-5	-	TRBD1	CASRAGTGGQPQHF	TGTGCCAGCAGAGCCGGGACAGGAGGCCAGCCCCAGCATTTT
TRBV7-9	TRBJ1-1	few	-	CASSSIIKANTEAFF	TGTGCCAGCAGTTCTATTATCAAGGCGAACACTGAAGCTTTCTTT
TRBV29-1	TRBJ2-7	once	-	CSSRPQTYEQYF	TGCAGCTCGCGTCCCCAGACCTACGAGCAGTACTTC
TRBV12-3/TRBV12-4	TRBJ1-2	-	-	CASSRDSYCYTF	TGTGCCAGCAGCCGTGACAGCTATTGCTACACCTTC
TRBV12-3/TRBV12-4	TRBJ1-5	-	TRBD1	CASSRQGAVSNQPQHF	TGTGCCAGCAGTCGACAGGGAGCGGTTAGCAATCAGCCCCAGCATTTT
TRBV12-3/TRBV12-4	TRBJ1-1	-	-	CASSLREGSRTEAFF	TGTGCCAGCAGTTTAAGAGAGGGAAGTAGGACTGAAGCTTTCTTT
TRBV28	TRBJ1-5	-	-	CASSLLAGRNQPQHF	TGTGCCAGCAGTTTATTGGCAGGACGCAATCAGCCCCAGCATTTT
TRBV7-9	TRBJ1-2	few	-	CASRNSGGVEGYTF	TGTGCCAGCAGGAATTCAGGAGGAGTGGAGGGCTACACCTTC
TRBV6-5	TRBJ1-6	-	-	CASRSHLNSYNSPLHF	TGTGCCAGCAGGTCCCACCTCAACTCCTATAATTCACCCCTCCACTTT
TRBV6-2/TRBV6-3	TRBJ1-2	-	-	CASTPRGANYGYTF	TGTGCCAGCACCCCACGGGGAGCTAACTATGGCTACACCTTC
TRBV10-3	TRBJ1-6	once	-	CAISVEGRETPLHF	TGTGCCATCAGTGTTGAGGGCCGAGAGACACCCCTCCACTTT
TRBV11-2	TRBJ2-1	few	-	CASSLLASPRGEQFF	TGTGCCAGCAGCTTATTGGCTAGCCCCCGAGGGGAGCAGTTCTTC
TRBV6-9	TRBJ1-1	-	-	CANRRNTEAFF	TGTGCCAATAGGCGGAACACTGAAGCTTTCTTT
TRBV6-6	TRBJ1-6	few	-	CASGQSSYNSPLHF	TGTGCCAGCGGACAGAGCTCCTATAATTCACCCCTCCACTTT
TRBV5-1	TRBJ1-1	few	-	CASSLWGGGENTEAFF	TGCGCCAGCAGCTTGTGGGGCGGTGGAGAGAACACTGAAGCTTTCTTT
TRBV6-5	TRBJ1-1	-	-	CASSHSGLPWPAFF	TGTGCCAGCAGCCATTCGGGACTCCCATGGCCGGCTTTCTTT
TRBV20-1	TRBJ2-7	-	-	CSARRDEQYF	TGCAGTGCTAGACGGGACGAGCAGTACTTC
TRBV6-1	TRBJ1-2	-	TRBD1	CASKSGQGAYGYTF	TGTGCCAGCAAATCGGGACAGGGCGCCTATGGCTACACCTTC
TRBV4-1	TRBJ1-2	-	-	CASSRIGTGPYTF	TGCGCCAGCAGCCGCATAGGAACGGGGCCCTACACCTTC
TRBV11-2	TRBJ1-2	-	-	CASSLVHGYTF	TGTGCCAGCAGCTTAGTACATGGCTACACCTTC
TRBV6-1	TRBJ1-5	-	TRBD1	CASSYQGGQPQHF	TGTGCCAGCAGTTACCAGGGGGGTCAGCCCCAGCATTTT
TRBV3-1	TRBJ2-5	-	-	CASSQEARRGRKETQYF	TGTGCCAGCAGCCAAGAGGCGCGCAGGGGCAGAAAAGAGACCCAGTACTTC
TRBV24-1	TRBJ1-5	few	-	CATSPGGLGNQPQHF	TGTGCCACCAGTCCGGGGGGCCTGGGCAATCAGCCCCAGCATTTT
TRBV4-3	TRBJ1-5	few	-	CASSQGASGNQPQHF	TGCGCCAGCAGCCAGGGGGCTAGTGGCAATCAGCCCCAGCATTTT
TRBV7-9	TRBJ2-1	-	TRBD2	CASSLEPASGYNEQFF	TGTGCCAGCAGCTTAGAGCCGGCTAGCGGCTACAATGAGCAGTTCTTC
TRBV4-2	TRBJ1-5	-	TRBD1	CASSKEPGQGHQPQHF	TGTGCCAGCAGCAAAGAACCGGGACAGGGTCATCAGCCCCAGCATTTT
TRBV20-1	TRBJ2-1	-	TRBD2	CSARAETSMGHNEQFF	TGCAGTGCTAGAGCCGAGACTAGCATGGGTCACAATGAGCAGTTCTTC
TRBV3-1	TRBJ1-1	few	-	CASSQAGTLNTEAFF	TGTGCCAGCAGCCAAGCCGGAACCTTGAACACTGAAGCTTTCTTT
TRBV29-1	TRBJ2-5	-	TRBD2	CSVGKGGETQYF	TGCAGCGTTGGGAAGGGAGGGGAGACCCAGTACTTC
TRBV29-1	TRBJ1-3	-	-	CSVFGSGNTIYF	TGCAGCGTTTTTGGATCTGGAAACACCATATATTTT
TRBV7-9	TRBJ2-2	once	TRBD2	CASRPGLAGGTGELFF	TGTGCCAGCAGGCCGGGACTAGCGGGAGGAACCGGGGAGCTGTTTTTT
TRBV29-1	TRBJ1-2	-	-	CSVDGDSYGYTF	TGCAGCGTGGATGGGGACTCCTATGGCTACACCTTC
TRBV6-5	TRBJ1-4	-	TRBD1	CASSYSRDRGQANEKLFF	TGTGCCAGCAGTTACTCGAGGGACAGGGGGCAGGCTAATGAAAAACTGTTTTTT
TRBV15	TRBJ1-6	-	-	CATSREGHLNSPLHF	TGTGCCACCAGCCGCGAGGGACACCTTAATTCACCCCTCCACTTT
TRBV5-1	TRBJ2-3	-	-	CASSLDLPGRHTDTQYF	TGCGCCAGCAGCTTGGATCTCCCGGGGCGTCACACAGATACGCAGTATTTT
TRBV10-3	TRBJ1-1	-	-	CATNWGSEAFF	TGTGCCACTAATTGGGGTTCTGAAGCTTTCTTT
TRBV20-1	TRBJ1-1	few	TRBD1	CSARLNRQGMNTEAFF	TGCAGTGCTAGACTTAACAGACAGGGAATGAACACTGAAGCTTTCTTT
TRBV15	TRBJ1-5	many	-	CATHDRLSQPQHF	TGTGCCACCCACGACAGGTTGTCCCAGCCCCAGCATTTT
TRBV12-3/TRBV12-4	TRBJ2-3	-	-	CASSLVSTRTAQYF	TGTGCCAGCAGCCTTGTGTCTACTAGAACGGCGCAGTATTTT
TRBV6-4	TRBJ1-1	few	-	CASSRQSDGTEAFF	TGTGCCAGCAGTCGTCAGAGCGACGGGACTGAAGCTTTCTTT
TRBV29-1	TRBJ2-7	-	TRBD2	CSVVGLAGTYEQYF	TGCAGCGTTGTAGGACTAGCGGGAACCTACGAGCAGTACTTC
TRBV6-5	TRBJ2-7	-	TRBD1	CASSYRGQGAYEQYF	TGTGCCAGCAGTTACCGCGGACAGGGGGCGTACGAGCAGTACTTC
TRBV18	TRBJ1-3	few	-	CASSPASGTGNTIYF	TGTGCCAGCTCACCAGCCTCAGGGACTGGAAACACCATATATTTT
TRBV5-1	TRBJ1-5	-	TRBD1	CASSPQGARNQPQHF	TGCGCCAGCAGCCCTCAGGGGGCGCGCAATCAGCCCCAGCATTTT
TRBV20-1	TRBJ1-2	-	TRBD1	CSATRTGSTYGYTF	TGCAGTGCGACCCGGACAGGCTCTACCTATGGCTACACCTTC
TRBV28	TRBJ2-4	-	-	CASSLPGADIQYF	TGTGCCAGCAGTTTACCGGGGGCGGACATTCAGTACTTC
TRBV6-5	TRBJ1-2	-	-	CASSYGQLRWDPNYGYTF	TGTGCCAGCAGTTACGGCCAACTACGATGGGATCCTAACTATGGCTACACCTTC
TRBV6-6	TRBJ1-1	-	-	CASSYVVGAGRRHRTEAFF	TGTGCCAGCAGTTACGTGGTGGGGGCAGGCCGGCGTCATCGCACTGAAGCTTTCTTT
TRBV13	TRBJ1-2	-	-	CASSLDSLKDCAF	TGTGCCAGCAGCTTAGATTCCCTTAAAGACTGCGCCTTC
TRBV25-1	TRBJ1-6	-	-	CASSDPRSTNSPLHF	TGTGCCAGCAGTGACCCTCGCTCGACCAATTCACCCCTCCACTTT
TRBV20-1	TRBJ1-2	-	-	CSASMGAYFYGYTF	TGCAGTGCTAGTATGGGGGCTTATTTCTATGGCTACACCTTC
TRBV5-5	TRBJ1-5	-	-	CASSLWEGFNQPQHF	TGTGCCAGCAGCTTGTGGGAGGGATTTAATCAGCCCCAGCATTTT
TRBV6-2/TRBV6-3	TRBJ1-5	-	-	CASSYGGGNQPQHF	TGTGCCAGCAGTTACGGAGGGGGCAATCAGCCCCAGCATTTT
TRBV6-5	TRBJ1-5	few	-	CASRLTPNQPQHF	TGTGCCAGCAGGCTGACACCCAATCAGCCCCAGCATTTT
TRBV12-3/TRBV12-4	TRBJ1-1	-	-	CASSLKGGTEAFF	TGTGCCAGCAGTTTAAAGGGCGGGACTGAAGCTTTCTTT